One sample yielded the 29 T cell receptor beta chains listed below, sequenced in a study of T cells in Graves' hyperthyroidism and ophthalmopathy. TCR beta CDR3 regions were amplified from RNA transcripts. First-round RT-PCR of the TCR CDR3 relied on the HTBI primer set. TCRdb re-called the multiplex PCR reads with MiXCR, one entry per CDR3 protein. The table records hundreds of thousands of distinct CDR3 sequences, under 20% of them present only once. The sequenced material came from blood. These receptors all come from a woman younger than 30 with Graves' ophthalmopathy.

The genes are TRBV25-1 and TRBJ2-7; tentatively, D is TRBD2 (10 bases). The CDR3 has 19 residues. Germline CDR1 MGHDK, CDR2 SYGVNS. Trimming took off 2 bases at V and 1 base at J, with 24 bases between the two ends. The CDR3 here is CASSEERGGQGMRSYEQYF. The CDR3 coding sequence is TGTGCCAGCAGTGAAGAGCGGGGGGGACAGGGTATGAGGTCCTACGAGCAGTACTTC.

The table lists this clonotype with many counts. The V gene is TRBV29-1, the J gene TRBJ2-4, with 9 bases matching TRBD1. With V trimmed by 0 bases and J by 4 bases, 4 bases remained unmatched. The CDR3 is made up of 15 amino acids. Germline CDR1 reads SQVTM; CDR2 reads ANQGSEA. As DNA, the CDR3 is TGCAGCGTTGAAGATCAAGGGACAGGGAAAAACATTCAGTACTTC. It codes for CSVEDQGTGKNIQYF.

J is TRBJ2-5 and V is TRBV2; no definite D call. Trimming cost V 9 bases and J 1 base, with 12 bases left between them. CDR3 length: 13 residues. CDR1 is SNHLY and CDR2 is FYNNEI in the germline V gene. CDR3 nucleotide sequence: TGTGCCAGGAAGGATAAAATCCAAGAGACCCAGTACTTC. Translated, it gives CARKDKIQETQYF.

At least ten counts were recorded for this clonotype. The chain has TRBV30 and TRBJ1-5, with TRBD1 matching 9 bases. V shed 5 bases, J shed 4 bases, and the junction held 3 bases outside the gene matches. The CDR3 is 13 residues long. Looked up from germline, CDR1 is GTSNPN and CDR2 is SVGIG (reference sequence). CDR3 residues: CAWSQGANQPQHF. The CDR3 nucleotides are TGTGCCTGGTCACAGGGGGCGAATCAGCCCCAGCATTTT. Combining the CDR3 with reference TRBV30 and TRBJ1-5 gives the whole variable domain SQTIHQWPATLVQPVGSPLSLECTVEGTSNPNLYWYRQAAGRGLQLLFYSVGIGQISSEVPQNLSASRPQDRQFILSSKKLLLSDSGFYLCAWSQGANQPQHFGDGTRLSIL.

This clonotype was observed a handful of times. The J gene is TRBJ2-7, the V gene TRBV5-1, with a possible D match to TRBD1 (5 bases). The CDR3 has 17 residues. V was shortened by 4 bases and J by 3 bases, with 23 bases between the two germline ends. The germline CDR1 and CDR2 sequences are SGHRS and YFSETQ. CDR3 region: CASSARVSPRNSYEQYF. The CDR3, as DNA: TGCGCCAGCAGCGCCAGGGTATCCCCTCGGAATAGCTACGAGCAGTACTTC.

This clonotype occurred many times. V gene TRBV6-1 combines with J gene TRBJ1-2; weak D call: TRBD1 (5 bases). Germline CDR1 MNHNS, CDR2 SASEGT. V was cut by 8 bases and J by 0 bases, with 13 bases left in between. CDR3 length: 14 amino acids. CDR3 sequence: CASHSRGSNYGYTF. For the CDR3, the DNA is TGTGCCAGCCATAGTAGGGGATCTAACTATGGCTACACCTTC.

This clonotype has a count of ten or more. V is TRBV18 and J is TRBJ1-3; D not certain. Looked up from germline, CDR1 is KGHSH and CDR2 is LQKENI. The ends were cut back, 3 bases at V and 0 bases at J, with 6 bases in the middle. The CDR3 covers 14 residues. CDR3 loop: CASSPQDSGNTIYF. In DNA form, the CDR3 reads TGTGCCAGCTCACCGCAGGACTCTGGAAACACCATATATTTT.

This clonotype showed up many times. V and J are TRBV6-1 and TRBJ2-7; D may be TRBD2 (7 bases). The CDR3 length is 15 residues. V lost 8 bases and J lost 3, with 20 bases in between. Germline assignment: CDR1 MNHNS and CDR2 SASEGT. CDR3 sequence: CASRNRGAGHYEQYF. CDR3 nucleotides: TGTGCCAGCCGAAACCGGGGGGCGGGACACTACGAGCAGTACTTC.

This clonotype was counted ten times or more. The chain combines TRBV29-1 with TRBJ2-5, with 8 bases identical to TRBD1. This CDR3 spans 13 amino acids. CDR1 is SQVTM, CDR2 ANQGSEA, per germline. After removal of 7 bases from V and 5 bases from J, the junction contained 9 bases not matched to a gene. CDR3 DNA: TGCAGCGCAGCCCACCGACAGGGGGAGACCCAGTACTTC. Protein sequence: CSAAHRQGETQYF.

This clonotype was detected many times. The chain is built from TRBV19 and TRBJ1-1; D uncertain. The V gene's germline CDR1 is LNHDA and CDR2 SQIVND (reference sequence). The V and J ends lost 0 bases and 1 base respectively, with 3 bases between them. The CDR3 runs to 13 residues. Written as DNA, the CDR3 is TGTGCCAGTAGTATAGAGGGGAACACTGAAGCTTTCTTT. This codes for CASSIEGNTEAFF. The full variable domain, rest sourced from reference TRBV19 and TRBJ1-1, is DGGITQSPKYLFRKEGQNVTLSCEQNLNHDAMYWYRQDPGQGLRLIYYSQIVNDFQKGDIAEGYSVSREKKESFPLTVTSAQKNPTAFYLCASSIEGNTEAFFGQGTRLTVV.

The chain couples TRBV2 to TRBJ2-3, with 7 bases lining up with TRBD1. Per the germline V gene, CDR1 is SNHLY and CDR2 is FYNNEI. V lost 4 bases and J lost 2; bases outside the gene matches: 6. The CDR3 is 15 residues long. This CDR3 reads CASSGNRGSTDTQYF. The CDR3 region has the DNA TGTGCCAGCAGTGGGAACAGGGGATCCACAGATACGCAGTATTTT.

Only a few counts were recorded for this clonotype. The chain links TRBV29-1 to TRBJ1-1; possible D gene TRBD1, 5 bases. Trimming removed 5 bases at V and 10 bases at J, with 17 bases between. The CDR3 spans 12 residues. The germline V gene has CDR1 SQVTM and CDR2 ANQGSEA. The CDR3 spells CSVRLKTGGAFF. Written as DNA, the CDR3 is TGCAGCGTTAGACTGAAGACCGGGGGAGCTTTCTTT.

This clonotype has at least ten counts. This chain connects TRBV6-2 or TRBV6-3 to TRBJ2-1; TRBD1 might be the D (6 bases). CDR1 and CDR2 (germline): MNHEY, SVGEGT. The CDR3 is made up of 14 amino acids. The germline V and J ends were trimmed by 4 bases and 6 bases, with 13 bases remaining between them. DNA of the CDR3: TGTGCCAGCAGTTGGGGGCTAGAGTTCAATGAGCAGTTCTTC. This sequence encodes CASSWGLEFNEQFF.

This clonotype was recorded at least ten times. The rearrangement joins TRBV10-3 to TRBJ2-5; 12 bases are shared with TRBD2. Germline CDR1 and CDR2: ENHRY and SYGVKD. Trimming at V came to 10 bases and at J to 1 base, leaving 4 bases not matched to a gene. The CDR3 has 14 residues. The DNA for the CDR3 is TGTGCCAGCACTAGCGGGGGGTCCCAAGAGACCCAGTACTTC. As protein: CASTSGGSQETQYF.

At least ten counts were recorded for this clonotype. CDR3: CASSFSRFTGELFF. CDR3 nucleotides: TGTGCCAGCAGTTTTTCTAGGTTCACCGGGGAGCTGTTTTTT. The J gene is TRBJ2-2, the V gene TRBV12-3 or TRBV12-4; unclear D gene. Trimming took off 3 bases at V and 4 bases at J, with 9 bases between the two ends. The length of the CDR3 is 14 residues.

The chain joins TRBV19 to TRBJ1-2; D is undetermined. V was cut by 8 bases and J by 2 bases, with 12 bases left in between. The CDR3 has 13 amino acids. Germline values: CDR1 LNHDA, CDR2 SQIVND (reference sequence). CDR3 sequence: CASHPRNNYGYTF. The CDR3 nucleotides read TGTGCCAGTCATCCCAGGAACAACTATGGCTACACCTTC.

The chain joins TRBV5-8 to TRBJ2-7; a weak D match, TRBD2 (6 bases). Germline-derived CDR1 and CDR2 are SGHTS and YDEGEE. The length of the CDR3 is 15 residues. V was shortened by 2 bases and J by 4 bases, with 16 bases between the two germline ends. CDR3 nucleotide sequence: TGTGCCAGCAGCTTACTAGCTTCGCCTCAGTACGAGCAGTACTTC. It yields the protein CASSLLASPQYEQYF.

This clonotype was detected ten times or more. The CDR3 region has the DNA TGCAGTGCTAGGGCGACAGGGGGGAACACTGAAGCTTTCTTT. Amino acids: CSARATGGNTEAFF. This chain links TRBV20-1 with TRBJ1-1; 9 positions match TRBD1. Germline CDR1 and CDR2: DFQATT and SNEGSKA (reference sequence). The CDR3 runs 14 residues. Germline trimming cut 3 bases from V and 1 base from J; bases unmatched to any gene: 3.

The rearrangement links TRBV4-1 to TRBJ2-3; a possible D gene is TRBD2 (6 bases). Trimming shortened V by 2 bases and J by 2 bases, and 20 bases separated the two germline ends. The CDR3 extends over 18 amino acids. CDR1 and CDR2 (germline): MGHRA, YSYEKL. CDR3 coding DNA: TGCGCCAGCAGCCAATACCGATACCTCGGGGGTACCACAGATACGCAGTATTTT. As protein: CASSQYRYLGGTTDTQYF.

The V call is TRBV6-1, the J call TRBJ2-7, with 11 nucleotides matching TRBD1. From germline, CDR1 is MNHNS and CDR2 SASEGT. J gave up 5 bases and V 9 bases, and 12 bases lay outside the gene matches. CDR3 size: 15 residues. Written as DNA, the CDR3 is TGTGCCAGTAAGTTAGGAGGACAGGGGGCCAACGAGCAGTACTTC. This translates into CASKLGGQGANEQYF.

This clonotype appeared many times. The CDR3 DNA reads as TGTGCCAGCCACTCATCCAACGGTGTTGACTATGGCTACACCTTC. Protein product: CASHSSNGVDYGYTF. The chain combines TRBV28 with TRBJ1-2; D not certain. The CDR3 runs 15 residues. The germline V gene has CDR1 MDHEN and CDR2 SYDVKM. Between the trimmed V and J ends, which lost 8 bases and 3 bases, there was a span of 19 bases.

The J gene is TRBJ1-1, the V gene TRBV9, with D possibly matching TRBD1 (6 bases). Germline CDR1 and CDR2: SGDLS and YYNGEE. Trimming took 4 bases from V and 5 from J, leaving 15 bases between them. The CDR3 is 14 residues long. CDR3 bases: TGTGCCAGCAGCCCCCCCGGGAGGGGGACTGAAGCTTTCTTT. This encodes CASSPPGRGTEAFF.

At least ten counts were recorded for this clonotype. This chain uses TRBV2 with TRBJ1-5; D is unresolved. Trimming pared 7 bases from V and 5 bases from J, leaving 15 bases between. The germline CDR1 and CDR2 sequences are SNHLY and FYNNEI. The CDR3 covers 14 residues. CDR3 amino acids: CASTPAPGDQPQHF. The CDR3 DNA is TGTGCCAGCACACCAGCGCCGGGTGATCAGCCCCAGCATTTT.

This clonotype has a handful of counts. The genes are TRBV9 and TRBJ2-7; D tentatively fits TRBD1 or TRBD2 (5 bases each). CDR1 is SGDLS and CDR2 is YYNGEE in the germline V gene. V was clipped by 0 bases and J by 2 bases, with 15 bases between them. The CDR3 runs to 16 residues. Written as DNA, the CDR3 is TGTGCCAGCAGCGTAGCTAGGGACGGGCTTACCTACGAGCAGTACTTC. Translated, it gives CASSVARDGLTYEQYF.

This clonotype was seen a few times. The chain couples TRBV7-9 to TRBJ2-7, with TRBD2 matching over 7 bases. With 5 bases clipped from V and 5 bases from J, the junction kept 6 bases outside the gene matches. CDR1 and CDR2 from the germline V gene are SEHNR and FQNEAQ (reference sequence). The CDR3 consists of 13 residues. CDR3 loop: CASSQQGGHEQYF. Written as DNA, the CDR3 is TGTGCCAGCAGCCAGCAGGGAGGGCACGAGCAGTACTTC.

Remarks on this clonotype: Germline is not matched at one junction end, which may reflect a read error. The chain uses TRBV14 and TRBJ1-3, with 9 bases fitting TRBD1. The germline CDR1 and CDR2 sequences are SGHDN and FVKESK. CDR3 length equals 15 residues. The CDR3 DNA reads TGTGCCAGCAGCCCACGGGGGACAGGGAGAAACTCCATATATTTT. This codes for CASSPRGTGRNSIYF.

The V gene is TRBV2, the J gene TRBJ2-1, with D perhaps given as TRBD1 or TRBD2 (5 bases each). Germline loops: CDR1 SNHLY, CDR2 FYNNEI. The CDR3 is 15 amino acids. With 6 bases removed from V and 7 bases from J, the gap between germline ends came to 19 bases. The CDR3 loop is CASRNGGAPENEQFF. CDR3 bases: TGTGCCAGCAGGAATGGGGGAGCTCCCGAAAATGAGCAGTTCTTC.

In its sample, this clonotype was seen many times. The rearrangement joins TRBV28 to TRBJ2-1; no definite D call. The CDR3 is 15 amino acids. Trimming stripped 5 bases from V and 3 bases from J, with 14 bases between. From germline, CDR1 is MDHEN and CDR2 SYDVKM. Written as DNA, the CDR3 is TGTGCCAGCAGTCCCGCCTTGTTAGGCTACAATGAGCAGTTCTTC. Its translation: CASSPALLGYNEQFF.

As for this clonotype: Just one base apart from a much larger clone, this may be a read error. The genes are TRBV6-2 or TRBV6-3 and TRBJ1-1, with unresolved D. Germline-derived CDR1 and CDR2 are MNHEY and SVGEGT. Trimming removed 6 bases at V and 5 bases at J, with 16 bases between. The CDR3 has 14 residues. In DNA form, the CDR3 reads TGTGCCAGCAGCTCGAACATCGCATGGACTGAAGCTTTCTTT. This gives the protein CASSSNIAWTEAFF.